This TCR beta chain is from a study of blood T cell repertoires in COVID-19. TCRdb keeps only in-frame clones here, not all; method: immunoSEQ multiplex PCR. Seen here are roughly 190,000 clones, roughly 80% observed once, and the top ten hold about 8%. Germline V gene data show CDR1 as MDHEN and CDR2 as SYDVKM. The CDR3 has 13 amino acids. Trimming left V 3 bases short and J 4 bases short, with 9 bases between. The source is a woman in her sixties or seventies with COVID-19, enrolled during active disease. The chain is built from TRBV28 and TRBJ1-1; D not resolved. The specimen was peripheral blood. Written as DNA, the CDR3 is TGTGCCAGCAGTTTCACAGTGATCACTGAAGCTTTCTTT. As protein: CASSFTVITEAFF.